A selection of T cell receptor beta chains follows, all from one sample in a study of human T cells and chemical hapten exposure. MiXCR, run by TCRdb on the RACE reads, gives a single entry per CDR3 protein. The sample has about 110,000 distinct CDR3 sequences, 8% to 13% seen once; the top ten hold 3.5%. The sequences come from whole blood, collected in connection with sensitization to the hapten diphenylcyclopropenone (DPC). The receptors come from a woman aged 40 to 50 with alopecia areata. Some clones in this sample may be carry-over from other donors' samples. Both conserved end residues are part of each CDR3. Each record gives: clone size, V gene, J gene, D gene, CDR3 protein, CDR3 DNA. A D gene is named only where the DNA matches it firmly. Clone sizes are given selectively: once, few, many, or a class where the clone is expanded.

clone_size: -
v_call: TRBV20-1
j_call: TRBJ1-1
d_call: TRBD1
cdr3_aa: CSAPRATGDTEAFF
cdr3_nt: TGCAGTGCCCCCAGGGCCACAGGGGACACTGAAGCTTTCTTT

clone_size: few
v_call: TRBV18
j_call: TRBJ1-1
d_call: -
cdr3_aa: CASSPLHPSWTEAFF
cdr3_nt: TGTGCCAGCTCACCACTCCATCCATCGTGGACTGAAGCTTTCTTT

clone_size: -
v_call: TRBV27
j_call: TRBJ1-2
d_call: -
cdr3_aa: CASSTRMEGRPSNYGYTF
cdr3_nt: TGTGCCAGCAGCACGAGGATGGAGGGGAGGCCCTCTAACTATGGCTACACCTTC

clone_size: many
v_call: TRBV11-2
j_call: TRBJ2-7
d_call: TRBD2
cdr3_aa: CASGGLAGGEQYF
cdr3_nt: TGTGCCAGCGGGGGACTAGCGGGAGGCGAGCAGTACTTC

clone_size: -
v_call: TRBV4-1
j_call: TRBJ1-5
d_call: -
cdr3_aa: CASSQVINSQRDPQHF
cdr3_nt: TGCGCCAGCAGCCAAGTGATCAACAGCCAGCGGGATCCCCAGCATTTT

clone_size: many
v_call: TRBV11-3
j_call: TRBJ2-7
d_call: TRBD2
cdr3_aa: CASSLDVSGTEQYF
cdr3_nt: TGTGCCAGCAGCTTAGACGTGAGCGGGACCGAGCAGTACTTC

clone_size: few
v_call: TRBV12-3/TRBV12-4
j_call: TRBJ1-2
d_call: -
cdr3_aa: CASILGPAGGYTF
cdr3_nt: TGTGCCAGCATCCTCGGGCCAGCGGGCGGCTACACCTTC

clone_size: -
v_call: TRBV2
j_call: TRBJ1-5
d_call: -
cdr3_aa: CASSADRVNQPQHF
cdr3_nt: TGTGCCAGCAGCGCGGACAGAGTTAATCAGCCCCAGCATTTT

clone_size: -
v_call: TRBV7-9
j_call: TRBJ1-2
d_call: TRBD1
cdr3_aa: CASSWTGTFAGYTF
cdr3_nt: TGTGCCAGCAGCTGGACAGGGACTTTCGCCGGCTACACCTTC

clone_size: -
v_call: TRBV19
j_call: TRBJ1-3
d_call: TRBD1
cdr3_aa: CASTEQGARSGNTIYF
cdr3_nt: TGTGCCAGTACCGAACAGGGGGCCCGCTCTGGAAACACCATATATTTT

clone_size: -
v_call: TRBV3-1
j_call: TRBJ1-3
d_call: -
cdr3_aa: CASSLRTASGNTIYF
cdr3_nt: TGTGCCAGCAGCCTAAGGACGGCCTCTGGAAACACCATATATTTT

clone_size: few
v_call: TRBV3-1
j_call: TRBJ2-7
d_call: -
cdr3_aa: CASSQGGVGPYEQYF
cdr3_nt: TGTGCCAGCAGCCAAGGAGGGGTTGGACCCTACGAGCAGTACTTC

clone_size: -
v_call: TRBV7-9
j_call: TRBJ2-5
d_call: TRBD1
cdr3_aa: CASSGDRAPQETQYF
cdr3_nt: TGTGCCAGCAGCGGGGACAGGGCCCCCCAAGAGACCCAGTACTTC

clone_size: -
v_call: TRBV6-1
j_call: TRBJ1-5
d_call: -
cdr3_aa: CASSPRRGGGYQPQHF
cdr3_nt: TGTGCCAGCAGTCCCCGGCGGGGGGGCGGTTATCAGCCCCAGCATTTT